This T cell receptor beta chain was retrieved from a study of PD-L1 blockade in urothelial cancer. About the study: Patients' atezolizumab regimen, 1,200 mg intravenously every 3 weeks, began in the mid-2010s. The median number of T cells present in blood samples was approximately 140,000.

Clones were sequenced by immunoSEQ multiplex PCR, and TCRdb holds only the in-frame ones, with some missing. This repertoire shows 50,000 to 65,000 clones, about 86% found once; its top ten account for roughly 2.9%. Worth noting for this clone: What it binds is unknown.

Study-wide findings and caveats: Tumor-associated clones in the blood of durable-benefit patients grew more at 3 weeks.

The CDR3 has 15 amino acids. Trimming cost V 5 bases and J 4 bases, with 14 bases left between them. The germline V gene has CDR1 MDHEN and CDR2 SYDVKM. Locally advanced or metastatic urothelial carcinoma affected all patients. The sample consisted of PBMCs, taken around atezolizumab (anti-PD-L1) treatment. The receptor comes from a man aged 50-59 years with urothelial cancer. The chain carries TRBV28 and TRBJ2-2; D possibly corresponds to TRBD2 (6 bases). The CDR3 spells CASSEPGLSTGELFF. The CDR3 nucleotides read TGTGCCAGCAGTGAGCCGGGACTTAGCACCGGGGAGCTGTTTTTT.